This T cell receptor (beta chain) stems from a study of blood T cell repertoires in COVID-19. Study summary: The United States, Italy and Spain provided the acute and convalescent COVID-19 samples. T cells, B-cell-depleted T cells, or PBMCs supplied cDNA or gDNA.

Original methodology: Amplification from reference gene primers served as the basis for estimated nucleated cell counts. The protocol was immunoSEQ multiplex PCR, while the TCRdb copy is restricted to in-frame clones and leaves out a portion. V and J calls and clone size are as listed in that table; D and trimming were resolved from the DNA. The sample records 150,000 to 200,000 clones, about three quarters being singletons. Of note for this clone: Other nucleotide sequences from this sample produce the same CDR3.

Sequencing was carried out using peripheral blood. The source is a man aged 55 to 69 with acute or convalescent COVID-19.

CDR3 sequence (DNA): TGTGCCAGCTCACGAGGGCAGGACACAGATACGCAGTATTTT. Residues: CASSRGQDTDTQYF. The rearrangement joins TRBV18 to TRBJ2-3; possible D gene TRBD2, 5 bases. The CDR3 is made up of 14 amino acids. V dropped 4 bases and J dropped 2 bases, with 10 bases sitting between them. CDR1 and CDR2 from the germline V gene are KGHSH and LQKENI.